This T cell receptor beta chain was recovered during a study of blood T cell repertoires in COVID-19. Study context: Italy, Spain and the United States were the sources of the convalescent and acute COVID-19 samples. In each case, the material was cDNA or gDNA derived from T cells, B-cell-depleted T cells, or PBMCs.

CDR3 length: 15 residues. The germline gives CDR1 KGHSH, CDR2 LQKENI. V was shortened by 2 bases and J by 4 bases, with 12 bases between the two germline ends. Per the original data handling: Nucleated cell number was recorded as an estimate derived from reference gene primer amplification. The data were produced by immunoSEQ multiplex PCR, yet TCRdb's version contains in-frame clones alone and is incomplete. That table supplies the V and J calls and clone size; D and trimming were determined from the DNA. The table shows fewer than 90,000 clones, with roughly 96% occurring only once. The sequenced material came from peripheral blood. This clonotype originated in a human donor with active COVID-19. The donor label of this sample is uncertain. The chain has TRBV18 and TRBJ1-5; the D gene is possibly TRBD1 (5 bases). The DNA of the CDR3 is TGTGCCAGCTCACCAACCGGGGGGGTGAATCAGCCCCAGCATTTT. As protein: CASSPTGGVNQPQHF.